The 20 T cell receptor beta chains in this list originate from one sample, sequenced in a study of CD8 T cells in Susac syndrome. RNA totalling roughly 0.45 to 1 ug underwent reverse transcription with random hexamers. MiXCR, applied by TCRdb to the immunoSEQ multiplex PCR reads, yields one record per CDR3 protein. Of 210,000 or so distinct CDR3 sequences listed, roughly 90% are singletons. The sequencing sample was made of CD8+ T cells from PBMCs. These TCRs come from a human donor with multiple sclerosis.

Here the CDR3 reads CASSPQGLDTEAFF. CDR3 nucleotides: TGTGCCAGCAGCCCACAGGGGCTGGACACTGAAGCTTTCTTT. The V call is TRBV7-9, the J call TRBJ1-1; the match to TRBD1 covers 7 bases. This CDR3 comprises 14 residues. The trim removed 5 bases at V and 3 bases at J, leaving 6 bases unmatched. Germline assignment: CDR1 SEHNR and CDR2 FQNEAQ (reference sequence).

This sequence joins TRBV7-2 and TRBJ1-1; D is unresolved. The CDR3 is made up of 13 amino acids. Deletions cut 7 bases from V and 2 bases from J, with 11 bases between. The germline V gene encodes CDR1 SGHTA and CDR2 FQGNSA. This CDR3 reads CASNKISNTEAFF. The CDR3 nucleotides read TGTGCCAGCAACAAAATAAGCAACACTGAAGCTTTCTTT.

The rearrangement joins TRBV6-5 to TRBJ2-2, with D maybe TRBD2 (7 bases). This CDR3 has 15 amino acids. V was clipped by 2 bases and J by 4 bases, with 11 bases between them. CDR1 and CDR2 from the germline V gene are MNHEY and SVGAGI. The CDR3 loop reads CASSYAGEGTGELFF. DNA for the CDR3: TGTGCCAGCAGTTACGCAGGGGAGGGCACCGGGGAGCTGTTTTTT.

CDR3 region: CASRSPEIQETQYF. Written as DNA, the CDR3 is TGTGCCAGCAGATCCCCTGAGATCCAAGAGACCCAGTACTTC. This chain uses TRBV7-9 with TRBJ2-5; no firm D call. V lost 6 bases to trimming and J lost 1 base, with 12 bases between them. Germline CDR1 reads SEHNR; CDR2 reads FQNEAQ (reference sequence). The CDR3 consists of 14 residues.

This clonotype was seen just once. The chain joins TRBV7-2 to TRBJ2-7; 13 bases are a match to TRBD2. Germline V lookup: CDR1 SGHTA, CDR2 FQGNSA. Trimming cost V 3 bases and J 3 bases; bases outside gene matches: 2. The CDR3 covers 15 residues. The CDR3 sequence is CASSFRTSGSYEQYF. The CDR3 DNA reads TGTGCCAGCAGCTTTAGGACTAGCGGGAGCTACGAGCAGTACTTC.

The CDR3 sequence: CASSLSPAGELFF. The CDR3 bases are TGTGCCAGCAGTTTATCCCCAGCCGGGGAGCTGTTTTTT. V and J are TRBV27 and TRBJ2-2; no clear D. Trimming took off 0 bases at V and 6 bases at J, with 5 bases between the two ends. CDR3 length: 13 residues. Germline CDR1 reads MNHEY; CDR2 reads SMNVEV (reference sequence).

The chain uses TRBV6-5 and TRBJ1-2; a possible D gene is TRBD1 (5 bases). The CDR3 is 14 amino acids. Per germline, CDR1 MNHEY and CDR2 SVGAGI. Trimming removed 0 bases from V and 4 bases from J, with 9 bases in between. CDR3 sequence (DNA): TGTGCCAGCAGTTACTCGACTGGGGGCTATGGCTACACCTTC. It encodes CASSYSTGGYGYTF.

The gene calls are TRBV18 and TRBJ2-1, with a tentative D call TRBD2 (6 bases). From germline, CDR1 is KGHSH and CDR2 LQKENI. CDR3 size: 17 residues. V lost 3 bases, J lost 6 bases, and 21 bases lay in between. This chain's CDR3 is CASSPPAGRERANEQFF. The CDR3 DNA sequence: TGTGCCAGCTCACCCCCCGCGGGCAGGGAGCGGGCCAATGAGCAGTTCTTC.

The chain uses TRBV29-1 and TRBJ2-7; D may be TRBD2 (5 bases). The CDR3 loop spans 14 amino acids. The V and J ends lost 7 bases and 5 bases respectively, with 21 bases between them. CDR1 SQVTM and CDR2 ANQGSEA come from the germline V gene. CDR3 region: CSALGQEEGNEQYF. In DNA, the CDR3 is TGCAGCGCTCTTGGGCAGGAGGAAGGCAACGAGCAGTACTTC.

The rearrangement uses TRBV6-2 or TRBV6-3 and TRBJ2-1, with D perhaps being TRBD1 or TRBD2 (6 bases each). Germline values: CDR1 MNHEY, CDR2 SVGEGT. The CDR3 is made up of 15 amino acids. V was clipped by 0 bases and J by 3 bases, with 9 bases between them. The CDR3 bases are TGTGCCAGCAGTTACTCGGGGGGCGACTACAATGAGCAGTTCTTC. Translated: CASSYSGGDYNEQFF.

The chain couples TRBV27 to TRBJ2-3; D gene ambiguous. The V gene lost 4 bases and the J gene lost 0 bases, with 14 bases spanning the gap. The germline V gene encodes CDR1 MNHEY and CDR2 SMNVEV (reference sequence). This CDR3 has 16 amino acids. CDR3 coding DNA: TGTGCCAGCAGTTCCGCAGCTTTTGGGAGCACAGATACGCAGTATTTT. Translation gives CASSSAAFGSTDTQYF.

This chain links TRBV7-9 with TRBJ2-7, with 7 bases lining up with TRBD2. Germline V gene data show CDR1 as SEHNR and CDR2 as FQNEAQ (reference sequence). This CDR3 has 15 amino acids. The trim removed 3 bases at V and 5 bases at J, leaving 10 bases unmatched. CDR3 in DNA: TGTGCCAGCAGCTTTGGCGGCGGGAGTCGCGACGAGCAGTACTTC. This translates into CASSFGGGSRDEQYF.

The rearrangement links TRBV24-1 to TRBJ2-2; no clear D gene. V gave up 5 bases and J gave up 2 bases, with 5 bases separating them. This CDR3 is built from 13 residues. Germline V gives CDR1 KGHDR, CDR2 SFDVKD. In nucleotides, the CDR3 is TGTGCCACCAGTGTTGGAAACACCGGGGAGCTGTTTTTT. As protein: CATSVGNTGELFF.

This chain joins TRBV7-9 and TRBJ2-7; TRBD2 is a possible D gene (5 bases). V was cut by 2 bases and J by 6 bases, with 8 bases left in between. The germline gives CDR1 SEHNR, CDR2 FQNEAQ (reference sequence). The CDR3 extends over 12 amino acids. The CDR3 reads CASSLNGVEQYF. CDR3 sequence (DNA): TGTGCCAGCAGCTTAAACGGGGTCGAGCAGTACTTC.

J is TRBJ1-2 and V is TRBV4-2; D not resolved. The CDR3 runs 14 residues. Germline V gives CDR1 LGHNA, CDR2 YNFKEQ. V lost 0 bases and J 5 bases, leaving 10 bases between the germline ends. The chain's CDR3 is CASSQDAGPYGYTF. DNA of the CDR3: TGTGCCAGCAGCCAAGATGCAGGCCCTTATGGCTACACCTTC.

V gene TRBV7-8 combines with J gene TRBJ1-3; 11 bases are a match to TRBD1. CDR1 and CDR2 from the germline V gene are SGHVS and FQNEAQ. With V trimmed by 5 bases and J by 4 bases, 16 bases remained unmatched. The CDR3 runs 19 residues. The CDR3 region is CASSPYGTGGLVGGNTIYF. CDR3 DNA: TGTGCCAGCAGCCCGTATGGGACAGGGGGTCTCGTCGGGGGAAACACCATATATTTT. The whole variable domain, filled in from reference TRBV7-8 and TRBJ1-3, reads GAGVSQSPRYKVAKRGQDVALRCDPISGHVSLFWYQQALGQGPEFLTYFQNEAQLDKSGLPSDRFFAERPEGSVSTLKIQRTQQEDSAVYLCASSPYGTGGLVGGNTIYFGEGSWLTVV.

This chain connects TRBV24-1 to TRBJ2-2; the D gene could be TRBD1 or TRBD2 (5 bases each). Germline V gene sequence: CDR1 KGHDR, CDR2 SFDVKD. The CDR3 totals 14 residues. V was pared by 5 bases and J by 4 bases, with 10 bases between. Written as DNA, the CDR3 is TGTGCCACCAGTGCACCTGGGGGCACCGGGGAGCTGTTTTTT. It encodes CATSAPGGTGELFF.

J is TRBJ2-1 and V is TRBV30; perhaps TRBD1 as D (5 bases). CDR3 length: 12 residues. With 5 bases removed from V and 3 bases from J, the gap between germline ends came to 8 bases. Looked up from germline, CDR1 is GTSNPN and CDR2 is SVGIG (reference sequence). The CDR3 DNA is TGTGCCTGGGTAGGGGTCTACAATGAGCAGTTCTTC. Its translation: CAWVGVYNEQFF.

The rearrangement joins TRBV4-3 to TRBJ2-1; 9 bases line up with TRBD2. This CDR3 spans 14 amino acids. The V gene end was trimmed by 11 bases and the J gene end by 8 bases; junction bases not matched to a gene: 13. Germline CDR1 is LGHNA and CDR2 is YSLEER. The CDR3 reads CAVNSGSKFDEQFF. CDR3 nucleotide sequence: TGCGCCGTTAATAGCGGGAGTAAGTTCGATGAGCAGTTCTTC.

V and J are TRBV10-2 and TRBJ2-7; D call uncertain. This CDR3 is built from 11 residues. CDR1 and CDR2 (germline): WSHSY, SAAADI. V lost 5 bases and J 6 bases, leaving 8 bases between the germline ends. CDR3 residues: CASSHNAEQYF. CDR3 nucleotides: TGCGCCAGCAGTCATAATGCCGAGCAGTACTTC.